What follows are 14 T cell receptor beta chains derived from one specimen sequenced in a study of control samples from healthy donors and cancer patients (TCRdb year 2020). Library construction relied on the immunoSEQ multiplex PCR assay. TCRdb took over this immuneACCESS table, retaining in-frame rearrangements with V and J assigned. Such tables are incomplete; in checked studies, under half of the missing clones stem from an unresolved V gene, and the remainder is unexplained. Present in this sample are some 130,000 clones, 92% of which were seen just once. Approximately 2% of the sample is in the top ten clones. The source material was blood. The receptors originated from a woman between 50 and 59 years old in good health.

This chain joins TRBV5-1 and TRBJ2-1; 7 bases agree with TRBD1. The CDR3 runs to 15 residues. V shed 4 bases, J shed 4 bases, and the junction held 8 bases outside the gene matches. Germline assignment: CDR1 SGHRS and CDR2 YFSETQ. CDR3 DNA: TGCGCCAGCAGCAATACCGGGACAGTATACAATGAGCAGTTCTTC. Amino acid sequence: CASSNTGTVYNEQFF.

J is TRBJ2-7 and V is TRBV2; perhaps D is TRBD1 or TRBD2 (6 bases each). The CDR3 is 14 residues long. The germline V and J ends were trimmed by 6 bases and 5 bases, with 17 bases remaining between them. Germline CDR1 and CDR2: SNHLY and FYNNEI. The CDR3 loop is CASSFNIGGNEQYF. CDR3 DNA sequence: TGTGCCAGCAGCTTTAATATAGGGGGGAACGAGCAGTACTTC.

V usage is TRBV6-5 and J usage is TRBJ1-6; TRBD1 matches 8 bases. The CDR3 sequence is 12 residues long. The germline CDR1 and CDR2 sequences are MNHEY and SVGAGI. V trimming: 8 bases; J trimming: 11 bases; junction bases outside the gene matches: 5. As DNA, the CDR3 is TGTGCCAGCGGACAGGGACGGACACCCCTCCACTTT. This codes for CASGQGRTPLHF.

The CDR3 here is CASSGEYSNQPQHF. The CDR3 nucleotides read TGCGCCAGCAGTGGAGAGTATAGCAATCAGCCCCAGCATTTT. The chain employs TRBV10-2 and TRBJ1-5; D is ambiguous. The germline gives CDR1 WSHSY, CDR2 SAAADI. The V gene lost 4 bases and the J gene lost 0 bases, with 7 bases spanning the gap. The CDR3 consists of 14 residues.

The chain is built from TRBV5-6 and TRBJ2-7, with no clear D. This CDR3 spans 15 amino acids. The germline V and J ends were trimmed by 4 bases and 0 bases, with 14 bases remaining between them. Germline CDR1 reads SGHDT; CDR2 reads YYEEEE. In DNA form, the CDR3 reads TGTGCCAGCAGCCCGAATCTGGTTAACTCCTACGAGCAGTACTTC. Its translation is CASSPNLVNSYEQYF.

The V call is TRBV4-1, the J call TRBJ2-7; D could derive from TRBD1 or TRBD2 (6 bases each). Deletions cut 0 bases from V and 5 bases from J, with 14 bases between. The CDR3 runs 15 residues. Looked up from germline, CDR1 is MGHRA and CDR2 is YSYEKL. CDR3 nucleotide sequence: TGCGCCAGCAGCCAAGAACCCGGGGGCGCGCACGAGCAGTACTTC. This encodes CASSQEPGGAHEQYF.

The chain links TRBV29-1 to TRBJ2-7, with 7 nucleotides matching TRBD1. This CDR3 region has 17 residues. CDR1 and CDR2 from the germline V gene are SQVTM and ANQGSEA. V lost 6 bases and J lost 5; bases outside the gene matches: 22. CDR3 amino acids: CSVETYSTGKEDDEQYF. CDR3 in DNA: TGCAGCGTCGAGACCTACTCGACAGGGAAGGAGGACGACGAGCAGTACTTC.

This clone was picked up one time. This sequence joins TRBV28 and TRBJ1-5; possibly TRBD1 for D (5 bases). V gave up 3 bases and J gave up 6 bases, with 15 bases separating them. The CDR3 is 15 amino acids. Looked up from germline, CDR1 is MDHEN and CDR2 is SYDVKM. CDR3 sequence reads: CASSFQAGRGQPQHF. The CDR3 nucleotides are TGTGCCAGCAGTTTTCAAGCAGGGAGGGGTCAGCCCCAGCATTTT.

The chain is built from TRBV6-1 and TRBJ1-6, with 7 nucleotides matching TRBD1. V was clipped by 0 bases and J by 6 bases; unmatched bases: 8. This CDR3 comprises 17 residues. Germline CDR1 and CDR2: MNHNS and SASEGT. The DNA of the CDR3 is TGTGCCAGCAGTGAAGCAGTGAGGGGGCTGGGTAATTCACCCCTCCACTTT. Translating it yields CASSEAVRGLGNSPLHF.

The chain employs TRBV25-1 and TRBJ1-6, with no clear D. This CDR3 is 14 amino acids long. Germline CDR1 MGHDK, CDR2 SYGVNS. Trimming removed 3 bases from V and 0 bases from J, with 3 bases in between. The CDR3, as DNA: TGTGCCAGCAGTGATAACTCCTATAATTCACCCCTCCACTTT. This encodes CASSDNSYNSPLHF.

This chain connects TRBV10-3 to TRBJ1-4; D remains unclear. The V end was cut by 3 bases, the J end by 2 bases, with 10 bases between. The CDR3 consists of 15 residues. Germline V gives CDR1 ENHRY, CDR2 SYGVKD. The CDR3 DNA reads as TGTGCCATCAGTGACAGACTTGCCACTAATGAAAAACTGTTTTTT. It yields the protein CAISDRLATNEKLFF.

The genes are TRBV20-1 and TRBJ1-5, with unresolved D. CDR3 size: 13 residues. Germline lookup yields CDR1 DFQATT and CDR2 SNEGSKA (reference sequence). V dropped 3 bases and J dropped 6 bases, with 12 bases sitting between them. The CDR3 protein is CSASGGPGQPQHF. CDR3 coding DNA: TGCAGTGCTAGTGGAGGGCCGGGTCAGCCCCAGCATTTT.

The CDR3 sequence: CASRPDRGQGQPQHF. CDR3 coding DNA: TGTGCCAGCAGGCCTGACAGGGGGCAGGGTCAGCCCCAGCATTTT. The genes are TRBV2 and TRBJ1-5; 10 positions agree with TRBD1. Losses at the gene ends were 6 bases for V and 6 bases for J; bases not matched to a gene: 8. This CDR3 has 15 residues. CDR1 SNHLY and CDR2 FYNNEI come from the germline V gene.

The V and J genes are TRBV7-9 and TRBJ2-4, with D perhaps given as TRBD1 or TRBD2 (5 bases each). Deletions cut 5 bases from V and 3 bases from J, with 17 bases between. CDR3 length: 16 residues. Germline V CDR1 and CDR2: SEHNR, FQNEAQ (reference sequence). CDR3 amino acids: CASSPRDRVDKNIQYF. CDR3 coding DNA: TGTGCCAGCAGCCCCCGGGACCGAGTTGACAAAAACATTCAGTACTTC. The full variable domain, rest sourced from reference TRBV7-9 and TRBJ2-4, is DTGVSQNPRHKITKRGQNVTFRCDPISEHNRLYWYRQTLGQGPEFLTYFQNEAQLEKSRLLSDRFSAERPKGSFSTLEIQRTEQGDSAMYLCASSPRDRVDKNIQYFGAGTRLSVL.